The 25 T cell receptor beta chains listed next were all sequenced from one sample in a study of T cells in Graves' hyperthyroidism and ophthalmopathy (dated by TCRdb to 2018 to 2020). Libraries were constructed by multiplex PCR. The reads were generated on an Illumina HiSeq 2000. Amplification of TCR beta CDR3 regions was carried out from RNA transcripts. For the first round of RT-PCR on the TCR CDR3, the HTBI primer set was used together with the Qiagen OneStep RT-PCR kit. TCRdb reprocessing: public reads trimmed at Q25 with fastp, clones called with MiXCR, in-frame beta chains kept. Every distinct CDR3 protein forms one entry, paired with its most common genes and DNA. The sample has about 570,000 distinct CDR3 sequences on record, under 60% of them singletons. In total, the top ten clones hold under 20% of the sample. The sequencing sample was made of peripheral blood or thyroid tissue (not recorded which). The origin of the receptors is an adult woman with Graves' disease, either hyperthyroidism or ophthalmopathy (not recorded which).

The chain combines TRBV7-9 with TRBJ2-3; tentative D call: TRBD2 (6 bases). V dropped 10 bases and J dropped 0 bases, with 20 bases sitting between them. This CDR3 comprises 16 residues. CDR1 and CDR2 from the germline V gene are SEHNR and FQNEAQ (reference sequence). The CDR3 nucleotides are TGTGCCACTCGGCGGGAACGAGGTGCTAGCACAGATACGCAGTATTTT. Protein sequence: CATRRERGASTDTQYF. The whole variable domain, remainder taken from reference TRBV7-9 and TRBJ2-3, is DTGVSQNPRHKITKRGQNVTFRCDPISEHNRLYWYRQTLGQGPEFLTYFQNEAQLEKSRLLSDRFSAERPKGSFSTLEIQRTEQGDSAMYLCATRRERGASTDTQYFGPGTRLTVL.

This clonotype showed up many times. Here the CDR3 reads CATSRDMGGSTEAFF. The CDR3 DNA follows: TGTGCCACCAGCAGAGATATGGGGGGTTCCACTGAAGCTTTCTTT. The gene calls are TRBV15 and TRBJ1-1; a weak D match, TRBD1 (5 bases). Germline values: CDR1 LNHNV, CDR2 YYDKDF (reference sequence). Between the trimmed V and J ends, which lost 0 bases and 4 bases, there was a span of 12 bases. CDR3 length: 15 amino acids.

This clonotype was found many times. The V call is TRBV12-3 or TRBV12-4, the J call TRBJ2-7, with a tentative D call TRBD1 (6 bases). CDR3 length equals 15 residues. V was pared by 6 bases and J by 3 bases, with 18 bases between. This chain's CDR3 is CASRGFEQGDYEQYF. The CDR3 DNA follows: TGTGCCAGCAGGGGGTTTGAACAGGGAGACTACGAGCAGTACTTC.

The table lists this clonotype with many counts. V and J are TRBV6-6 and TRBJ2-7, with 7 nucleotides matching TRBD1. V lost 0 bases, J lost 4 bases, and 9 bases stayed unmatched. This CDR3 spans 16 amino acids. Germline CDR1 reads MNHNY; CDR2 reads SVGAGI (reference sequence). The CDR3 coding sequence is TGTGCCAGCAGTTACTCGATGACAGGGCGCGCTTACGAGCAGTACTTC. Its protein product is CASSYSMTGRAYEQYF.

This clonotype was counted only a few times. The genes are TRBV10-3 and TRBJ2-7, with D unresolved. The CDR3 has 11 residues. Looked up from germline, CDR1 is ENHRY and CDR2 is SYGVKD. With 11 bases removed from V and 4 bases from J, the gap between germline ends came to 12 bases. CDR3 coding DNA: TGTGCCTCCGATACTTGGTACGAGCAGTACTTC. Translation: CASDTWYEQYF.

This chain uses TRBV29-1 with TRBJ2-7; D is uncertain. With 4 bases removed from V and 3 bases from J, the gap between germline ends came to 7 bases. This CDR3 has 11 residues. Germline CDR1 and CDR2: SQVTM and ANQGSEA. The CDR3 loop is CSVVTSYEQYF. The CDR3 DNA sequence: TGCAGCGTTGTAACGAGCTACGAGCAGTACTTC.

The chain links TRBV10-3 to TRBJ1-1; D is undetermined. This CDR3 is 12 amino acids long. Germline V gene sequence: CDR1 ENHRY, CDR2 SYGVKD. The ends were cut back, 10 bases at V and 1 base at J, with 10 bases in the middle. The CDR3: CATQATNTEAFF. The CDR3 region has the DNA TGTGCCACGCAGGCCACGAACACTGAAGCTTTCTTT.

The sample holds a few counts of this clonotype. The chain joins TRBV6-6 to TRBJ2-7, with 7 bases that match TRBD2. CDR3 length: 13 amino acids. V lost 8 bases, J lost 7 bases, and 11 bases stayed unmatched. Per the germline V gene, CDR1 is MNHNY and CDR2 is SVGAGI (reference sequence). The CDR3 sequence is CASGREISWEQYF. In DNA, the CDR3 is TGTGCCAGCGGGCGGGAGATCTCTTGGGAGCAGTACTTC.

The rearrangement uses TRBV10-3 and TRBJ1-1; D not resolved. V dropped 3 bases and J dropped 5 bases, with 7 bases sitting between them. The V gene's germline CDR1 is ENHRY and CDR2 SYGVKD. The CDR3 is made up of 12 amino acids. The CDR3 region is CAISEEWTEAFF. Written as DNA, the CDR3 is TGTGCCATCAGTGAAGAGTGGACTGAAGCTTTCTTT.

In regard to this clonotype: A much larger clonotype is one base distant, so this may be a read error. The rearrangement links TRBV25-1 to TRBJ2-3, with D possibly matching TRBD1 (5 bases). This CDR3 is built from 17 residues. Deletions cut 0 bases from V and 4 bases from J, with 17 bases between. CDR1 is MGHDK, CDR2 SYGVNS, per germline. This CDR3 is CASSEYQGRVEADTQYF. CDR3 nucleotide sequence: TGTGCCAGCAGTGAATATCAGGGCAGGGTTGAGGCAGATACGCAGTATTTT.

The chain employs TRBV20-1 and TRBJ2-7; 8 bases fit TRBD2. The CDR3 sequence is 16 residues long. The V gene's germline CDR1 is DFQATT and CDR2 SNEGSKA (reference sequence). V lost 3 bases, J lost 0 bases, and 10 bases stayed unmatched. The CDR3 region is CSARPRRLATSYEQYF. Here the CDR3 DNA reads TGCAGTGCTAGGCCCCGGAGACTAGCGACCTCCTACGAGCAGTACTTC.

V gene TRBV10-3 combines with J gene TRBJ1-5; D is unresolved. The CDR3 has 12 amino acids. The V and J ends lost 5 bases and 3 bases respectively, with 5 bases between them. The germline V gene encodes CDR1 ENHRY and CDR2 SYGVKD. The CDR3 is CAISLFNQPQHF. The CDR3 DNA reads TGTGCCATCAGTTTATTCAATCAGCCCCAGCATTTT.

As regards this clonotype: The conserved closing phenylalanine or tryptophan is absent in this CDR3, likely reflecting a read error. This chain connects TRBV20-1 to TRBJ2-5, with D perhaps TRBD2 (6 bases). Germline-derived CDR1 and CDR2 are DFQATT and SNEGSKA (reference sequence). The ends were cut back, 0 bases at V and 7 bases at J, with 15 bases in the middle. This CDR3 has 14 amino acids. The CDR3 DNA reads TGCAGTGCTAGAGAGGAGGACTACCTGAGGACCCAGTACCTC. The encoded protein is CSAREEDYLRTQYL.

The gene calls are TRBV6-1 and TRBJ1-2; D not certain. V lost 3 bases to trimming and J lost 6 bases, with 5 bases between them. The germline V gene encodes CDR1 MNHNS and CDR2 SASEGT. The CDR3 extends over 11 amino acids. In nucleotides, the CDR3 is TGTGCCAGCAGTGAGGAAGATGGCTACACCTTC. As protein: CASSEEDGYTF.

Notes on this clonotype: One end of the junction varies from germline; a read error may be responsible. The genes are TRBV5-1 and TRBJ2-6; tentatively, D is TRBD1 (6 bases). CDR1 and CDR2 (germline): SGHRS, YFSETQ. The CDR3 spans 12 residues. The CDR3 DNA reads TGCGCCAGTACCCAGGGGCCCGACACTGAAGCTTTC. Protein product: CASTQGPDTEAF.

This chain links TRBV30 with TRBJ2-5, with 11 bases matching TRBD2. The CDR3 runs 13 residues. The germline V gene has CDR1 GTSNPN and CDR2 SVGIG (reference sequence). Unmatched junction bases numbered 0, after V lost 2 bases and J lost 4 bases. CDR3 amino acids: CAWSTSGRETQYF. CDR3 in DNA: TGTGCCTGGAGTACTAGCGGGAGAGAGACCCAGTACTTC.

The sample holds many counts of this clonotype. The rearrangement joins TRBV11-2 to TRBJ1-3; 7 bases are shared with TRBD1. There are 14 residues in the CDR3. The V gene's germline CDR1 is SGHAT and CDR2 FQNNGV. Trimming removed 5 bases from V and 4 bases from J; junction bases left unmatched: 5. CDR3 amino acids: CASSPSGGGNTIYF. For the CDR3, the DNA is TGTGCCAGCAGCCCATCAGGGGGGGGAAACACCATATATTTT.

The chain recombines TRBV6-5 with TRBJ2-7; D may be TRBD2 (6 bases). The V end lost 6 bases, the J end lost 3 bases, and 12 bases lay between the germline ends. Germline V gene data show CDR1 as MNHEY and CDR2 as SVGAGI. The CDR3 extends over 13 amino acids. CDR3 bases: TGTGCCAGCAGCCCCGGGAGAATCTACGAGCAGTACTTC. Translated, it gives CASSPGRIYEQYF.

This clonotype is a singleton in its sample. V gene TRBV2 combines with J gene TRBJ2-2; TRBD2 might be the D (6 bases). With 8 bases removed from V and 6 bases from J, the gap between germline ends came to 19 bases. Germline V gene data show CDR1 as SNHLY and CDR2 as FYNNEI. The CDR3 extends over 15 amino acids. The chain's CDR3 is CASLAGSWRAGELFF. CDR3 bases: TGTGCCAGCTTGGCGGGGTCGTGGCGGGCCGGGGAGCTGTTTTTT.

The chain couples TRBV5-1 to TRBJ2-2, with D possibly being TRBD2 (7 bases). The CDR3 has 13 amino acids. CDR1 is SGHRS and CDR2 is YFSETQ in the germline V gene. The V and J ends lost 0 bases and 17 bases respectively, with 17 bases between them. The CDR3 region has the DNA TGCGCCAGCAGCTTGGTCCCCACGGGGGGCTGTTTTTTT. The encoded protein is CASSLVPTGGCFF.

In this sample, this clonotype turned up many times. A read error may produce the germline difference seen at one junction end. The rearrangement links TRBV4-1 to TRBJ2-7; D possibly matches TRBD1 or TRBD2 (6 bases each). The length of the CDR3 is 14 residues. Per the germline V gene, CDR1 is MGHRA and CDR2 is YSYEKL. The CDR3 bases are TGCGCCAGCAGCCAAAGTCGAGGGGGGAGAGTACGGAACTTC. Translation: CASSQSRGGRVRNF.

On this clonotype: At one of its ends the junction is not consistent with the germline gene, which may arise from a read error. The rearrangement joins TRBV2 to TRBJ1-4; D might be TRBD1 (5 bases). The CDR3 totals 15 residues. Germline V gene lookup returns CDR1 SNHLY and CDR2 FYNNEI. The CDR3 nucleotides read TGTGCTAGCAGTGGATTCGGGGGTTTGAATGAAAAACTGCTTTTT. It encodes CASSGFGGLNEKLLF.

This clonotype has at least ten counts. The rearrangement links TRBV2 to TRBJ2-7; no firm D call. V dropped 7 bases and J dropped 2 bases, with 9 bases sitting between them. There are 12 residues in the CDR3. Germline CDR1 is SNHLY and CDR2 is FYNNEI. The CDR3 here is CASMKTTYEQYF. DNA for the CDR3: TGTGCCAGCATGAAGACAACCTACGAGCAGTACTTC.

V and J are TRBV20-1 and TRBJ2-5, with D possibly matching TRBD2 (5 bases). V lost 3 bases and J lost 6, with 11 bases in between. In germline, CDR1 is DFQATT, CDR2 SNEGSKA (reference sequence). The CDR3 is 12 amino acids. The CDR3 sequence: CSARRGQKTQYF. The CDR3 DNA is TGCAGTGCTAGGCGCGGGCAGAAGACCCAGTACTTC.

This clonotype was detected only a few times. The J gene is TRBJ1-2, the V gene TRBV9, with TRBD1 as a possible D gene (5 bases). Germline loops: CDR1 SGDLS, CDR2 YYNGEE. Trimming pared 1 base from V and 2 bases from J, leaving 21 bases between. The CDR3 contains 18 residues. CDR3 DNA sequence: TGTGCCAGCAGCGTACCCCGAGGAGGGGACCGGGGAAACTATGGCTACACCTTC. Translation gives CASSVPRGGDRGNYGYTF.